Included here is one T cell receptor (beta chain) sequence, with context. The source of the sample is a study of cytomegalovirus exposure and HLA in healthy donors. The CDR3 sequence is 13 residues long. The germline V gene encodes CDR1 LNHDA and CDR2 SQIVND (reference sequence). Unmatched junction bases numbered 5, after V lost 7 bases and J lost 7 bases. The PCR made use of 60 Vbeta and 13 Jbeta primers. Repertoires were generated with immunoSEQ multiplex PCR, while TCRdb's copy carries only in-frame clones and drops some. The data show under 200,000 clones, 84% seen once. Source material: PBMCs. The source is a woman between 45 and 65 years old in good health and CMV-seropositive. V and J are TRBV19 and TRBJ1-1; 11 bases map to TRBD1. CDR3 sequence: CASTSDRGREAFF. The DNA for the CDR3 is TGTGCCAGTACCTCGGACAGGGGGCGTGAAGCTTTCTTT. The full variable domain, its missing parts supplied by reference TRBV19 and TRBJ1-1, is DGGITQSPKYLFRKEGQNVTLSCEQNLNHDAMYWYRQDPGQGLRLIYYSQIVNDFQKGDIAEGYSVSREKKESFPLTVTSAQKNPTAFYLCASTSDRGREAFFGQGTRLTVV.